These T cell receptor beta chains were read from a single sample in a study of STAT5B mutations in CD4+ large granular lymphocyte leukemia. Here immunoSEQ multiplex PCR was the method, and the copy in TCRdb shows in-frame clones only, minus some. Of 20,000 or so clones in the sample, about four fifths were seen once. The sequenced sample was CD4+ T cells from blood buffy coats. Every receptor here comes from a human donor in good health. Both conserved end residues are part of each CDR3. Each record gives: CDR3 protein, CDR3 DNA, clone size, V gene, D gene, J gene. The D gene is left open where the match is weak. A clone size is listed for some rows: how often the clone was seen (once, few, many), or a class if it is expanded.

CDR3aa: CSAPKGDTQYF; CDR3nt: TGCAGTGCCCCAAAGGGAGATACGCAGTATTTT; abundance: .; v_gene: TRBV20-1; d_gene: .; j_gene: TRBJ2-3
CDR3aa: CASNRGGLGETQYF; CDR3nt: TGTGCCAGCAACAGAGGGGGGCTGGGGGAGACCCAGTACTTC; abundance: .; v_gene: TRBV6-6; d_gene: .; j_gene: TRBJ2-5
CDR3aa: CASSNRQGASGLNTEAFF; CDR3nt: TGTGCCAGTAGTAATCGACAGGGAGCCTCCGGGTTGAACACTGAAGCTTTCTTT; abundance: .; v_gene: TRBV19; d_gene: TRBD1; j_gene: TRBJ1-1
CDR3aa: CASTRGSRPSYEQYF; CDR3nt: TGTGCCAGCACCCGGGGGTCACGTCCTTCCTACGAGCAGTACTTC; abundance: .; v_gene: TRBV7-8; d_gene: .; j_gene: TRBJ2-7
CDR3aa: CASSLRGDQETQYF; CDR3nt: TGTGCCAGCAGCTTAAGGGGGGACCAAGAGACCCAGTACTTC; abundance: .; v_gene: TRBV7-9; d_gene: .; j_gene: TRBJ2-5
CDR3aa: CASSLGPNNSPLHF; CDR3nt: TGTGCCAGCAGCCTGGGACCGAATAATTCACCCCTCCACTTT; abundance: .; v_gene: TRBV9; d_gene: .; j_gene: TRBJ1-6
CDR3aa: CASSADRGLGNTIYF; CDR3nt: TGTGCCAGCAGCGCGGACAGGGGGCTCGGAAACACCATATATTTT; abundance: .; v_gene: TRBV9; d_gene: TRBD1; j_gene: TRBJ1-3
CDR3aa: CASRGQLGLRGYTF; CDR3nt: TGTGCCAGTAGAGGGCAGCTAGGTCTAAGAGGCTACACCTTC; abundance: .; v_gene: TRBV19; d_gene: .; j_gene: TRBJ1-2
CDR3aa: CASSKTLGDTGELFF; CDR3nt: TGTGCCAGCAGCAAGACACTGGGGGACACCGGGGAGCTGTTTTTT; abundance: .; v_gene: TRBV5-5; d_gene: .; j_gene: TRBJ2-2
CDR3aa: CASKMDRGSYEQYF; CDR3nt: TGTGCCAGCAAGATGGACAGGGGGAGCTACGAGCAGTACTTC; abundance: .; v_gene: TRBV6-5; d_gene: TRBD1; j_gene: TRBJ2-7
CDR3aa: CASSPRTGGFGYTF; CDR3nt: TGTGCCAGCAGCCCCCGGACAGGGGGCTTTGGCTACACCTTC; abundance: .; v_gene: TRBV5-5; d_gene: TRBD1; j_gene: TRBJ1-2
CDR3aa: CASSLRLAGHEQYF; CDR3nt: TGTGCCAGCAGTTTAAGACTAGCCGGCCACGAGCAGTACTTC; abundance: .; v_gene: TRBV27; d_gene: TRBD2; j_gene: TRBJ2-7
CDR3aa: CASSLAGTSGYNEQFF; CDR3nt: TGCGCCAGCAGCTTGGCCGGGACTAGCGGGTACAATGAGCAGTTCTTC; abundance: .; v_gene: TRBV5-1; d_gene: TRBD2; j_gene: TRBJ2-1
CDR3aa: CASMVAAGPDTQYF; CDR3nt: TGTGCCAGCATGGTCGCAGCGGGACCAGATACGCAGTATTTT; abundance: .; v_gene: TRBV6-1; d_gene: TRBD2; j_gene: TRBJ2-3
CDR3aa: CAWSGQGFTEAFF; CDR3nt: TGTGCCTGGAGTGGACAGGGGTTTACTGAAGCTTTCTTT; abundance: .; v_gene: TRBV30; d_gene: TRBD1; j_gene: TRBJ1-1
CDR3aa: CASSESDRNQPQHF; CDR3nt: TGTGCCAGCAGTGAATCGGATCGCAATCAGCCCCAGCATTTT; abundance: few; v_gene: TRBV2; d_gene: .; j_gene: TRBJ1-5
CDR3aa: CASSPGQGNGYTF; CDR3nt: TGTGCCAGCAGTCCCGGACAGGGAAATGGCTACACCTTC; abundance: once; v_gene: TRBV2; d_gene: TRBD1; j_gene: TRBJ1-2
CDR3aa: CASSLFDTQYF; CDR3nt: TGTGCCAGCAGCTTATTCGATACGCAGTATTTT; abundance: .; v_gene: TRBV7-2; d_gene: .; j_gene: TRBJ2-3
CDR3aa: CASSRTGYQETQYF; CDR3nt: TGTGCCAGCAGCCGCACAGGGTATCAGGAGACCCAGTACTTC; abundance: once; v_gene: TRBV7-7; d_gene: .; j_gene: TRBJ2-5
CDR3aa: CASSLDLGSYNEQFF; CDR3nt: TGTGCCAGCAGCTTAGATCTCGGGTCCTACAATGAGCAGTTCTTC; abundance: .; v_gene: TRBV11-2; d_gene: .; j_gene: TRBJ2-1
CDR3aa: CAWRGNSYNEQFF; CDR3nt: TGTGCCTGGAGGGGGAATTCCTACAATGAGCAGTTCTTC; abundance: .; v_gene: TRBV30; d_gene: .; j_gene: TRBJ2-1
CDR3aa: CSVGQALGQPQHF; CDR3nt: TGCAGCGTTGGCCAGGCGTTAGGGCAGCCCCAGCATTTT; abundance: few; v_gene: TRBV29-1; d_gene: .; j_gene: TRBJ1-5
CDR3aa: CASSYSMTAGEKLFF; CDR3nt: TGTGCCAGCAGTTACTCGATGACAGCAGGTGAAAAACTGTTTTTT; abundance: .; v_gene: TRBV6-5; d_gene: .; j_gene: TRBJ1-4
CDR3aa: CASTVSGGAGAYNEQFF; CDR3nt: TGTGCCAGCACCGTGAGCGGAGGGGCGGGGGCCTACAATGAGCAGTTCTTC; abundance: .; v_gene: TRBV2; d_gene: TRBD2; j_gene: TRBJ2-1
CDR3aa: CASSFRDRPWGAFF; CDR3nt: TGTGCCAGCAGTTTTCGGGACAGACCTTGGGGAGCTTTCTTT; abundance: .; v_gene: TRBV27; d_gene: TRBD1; j_gene: TRBJ1-1
CDR3aa: CASSPLAGYLSSYNEQFF; CDR3nt: TGTGCCAGCAGCCCCCTAGCGGGGTACCTTAGCTCCTACAATGAGCAGTTCTTC; abundance: .; v_gene: TRBV9; d_gene: TRBD2; j_gene: TRBJ2-1
CDR3aa: CASSEEASSNQPQHF; CDR3nt: TGTGCCAGCAGTGAAGAGGCCTCAAGCAATCAGCCCCAGCATTTT; abundance: few; v_gene: TRBV2; d_gene: .; j_gene: TRBJ1-5
CDR3aa: CASSLDSRLAGGGVDTQYF; CDR3nt: TGTGCCAGCAGCTTAGATAGCCGACTAGCGGGAGGGGGTGTAGATACGCAGTATTTT; abundance: .; v_gene: TRBV11-2; d_gene: TRBD2; j_gene: TRBJ2-3
CDR3aa: CASSVTSGSVSGETQYF; CDR3nt: TGTGCCAGCAGTGTGACTAGCGGGAGTGTTTCGGGGGAGACCCAGTACTTC; abundance: .; v_gene: TRBV2; d_gene: TRBD2; j_gene: TRBJ2-5
CDR3aa: CASSQDETSGRRNEQFF; CDR3nt: TGCGCCAGCAGCCAAGATGAAACAAGCGGGAGGAGGAATGAGCAGTTCTTC; abundance: .; v_gene: TRBV4-1; d_gene: TRBD2; j_gene: TRBJ2-1
CDR3aa: CASSLGQGITEAFF; CDR3nt: TGTGCCAGCAGTCTCGGACAGGGCATTACTGAAGCTTTCTTT; abundance: .; v_gene: TRBV6-1; d_gene: TRBD1; j_gene: TRBJ1-1
CDR3aa: CASSEALGTYNEQFF; CDR3nt: TGTGCCAGCAGTGAAGCGCTAGGAACCTACAATGAGCAGTTCTTC; abundance: .; v_gene: TRBV2; d_gene: .; j_gene: TRBJ2-1
CDR3aa: CATDQTSGYEQFF; CDR3nt: TGTGCCACCGATCAGACTAGCGGGTATGAGCAGTTCTTC; abundance: .; v_gene: TRBV6-1; d_gene: TRBD2; j_gene: TRBJ2-1
CDR3aa: CASRETSGSSYEQYF; CDR3nt: TGTGCCAGCAGGGAGACTAGCGGGAGCTCCTACGAGCAGTACTTC; abundance: .; v_gene: TRBV2; d_gene: TRBD2; j_gene: TRBJ2-7
CDR3aa: CASSVPDRGSYEQYF; CDR3nt: TGTGCCAGCTCAGTCCCGGACAGGGGATCCTACGAGCAGTACTTC; abundance: .; v_gene: TRBV18; d_gene: TRBD1; j_gene: TRBJ2-7
CDR3aa: CASRGPSGHPETQYF; CDR3nt: TGTGCCAGCAGGGGACCTAGCGGGCACCCGGAGACCCAGTACTTC; abundance: medium-sized; v_gene: TRBV2; d_gene: TRBD2; j_gene: TRBJ2-5
CDR3aa: CASSLPPGKAFF; CDR3nt: TGTGCCAGCAGCTTGCCTCCCGGGAAAGCTTTCTTT; abundance: .; v_gene: TRBV7-2; d_gene: .; j_gene: TRBJ1-1
CDR3aa: CASSPTSGQETQYF; CDR3nt: TGTGCCAGCTCACCCACTAGCGGCCAAGAGACCCAGTACTTC; abundance: .; v_gene: TRBV18; d_gene: TRBD2; j_gene: TRBJ2-5
CDR3aa: CASSLSKLPSYEQYF; CDR3nt: TGTGCCAGCAGTTTATCGAAACTACCCTCCTACGAGCAGTACTTC; abundance: .; v_gene: TRBV27; d_gene: .; j_gene: TRBJ2-7
CDR3aa: CASSILGQPYEQYF; CDR3nt: TGTGCCAGTAGTATCCTTGGACAGCCCTACGAGCAGTACTTC; abundance: .; v_gene: TRBV19; d_gene: .; j_gene: TRBJ2-7
CDR3aa: CATSRDRDAEAFF; CDR3nt: TGTGCCACCAGCAGAGATCGAGATGCTGAAGCTTTCTTT; abundance: .; v_gene: TRBV15; d_gene: .; j_gene: TRBJ1-1